The clone carrying this T cell receptor (beta chain) was recorded once. Its antigen remains unknown. The sample is drawn from a study of T cell responses to AZD1222 COVID-19 vaccine. Study-level results: Vaccination with two AZD1222 doses was followed by a rise in Spike-specific TCR breadth and depth. Sampling that yielded the repertoires occurred only after the peak T cell response. Donors were mostly white British, more females; clonal diversity possibly underestimated.

Libraries were prepared by immunoSEQ multiplex PCR; TCRdb keeps only in-frame clonotypes and omits some of them. The sample carries 35,000 to 50,000 clones, 70% to 90% recorded once. The ends lost 1 base at V and 4 bases at J; junction bases unmatched: 2. Germline CDR1 is GTSNPN and CDR2 is SVGIG (reference sequence). This CDR3 region has 14 residues. Doses given second, at about 4 or about 12 weeks, were pooled. V is TRBV30 and J is TRBJ1-4, with 8 bases that match TRBD1. Specimen: peripheral blood, collected 28 days after the second AZD1222 dose. The sequence was collected from an adult who received the AZD1222 COVID-19 vaccine. The CDR3: CAWSAGQDNEKLFF. The DNA of the CDR3 is TGTGCCTGGAGTGCGGGACAGGATAATGAAAAACTGTTTTTT.